The T cell receptor (beta chain) described here comes from a study of blood T cells in healthy people across ages. Points from the study as a whole: Unsorted PBMC input precluded a conclusive naive versus antigen-experienced comparison.

A second PCR, run for about 7 to 11 cycles, used a sample-barcoded 5' primer plus a J-beta primer mix. Each cDNA molecule received a tag from a template-switch adaptor that had 12 random nucleotides. Every sample gave at least 2.5 million paired-end reads containing CDR3. TCRdb re-called the 5' RACE reads with MiXCR, one entry per CDR3 protein. Here the sample spans about 1.6 million distinct CDR3 sequences, 30% to 35% being singletons. Notes on this clonotype: Its antigen is undetermined.

The sequenced sample was blood. The clonotype was recovered from a woman aged 25 to 39 in good health.

The CDR3 is CASSQGGTASGRDEQFF. The CDR3 DNA reads as TGCGCCAGCAGCCAGGGGGGGACGGCTAGCGGTCGGGATGAGCAGTTCTTC. The chain couples TRBV4-1 to TRBJ2-1; 7 bases agree with TRBD2. Germline CDR1 and CDR2: MGHRA and YSYEKL. CDR3 size: 17 residues. V gave up 3 bases and J gave up 8 bases; unmatched junction bases: 16.